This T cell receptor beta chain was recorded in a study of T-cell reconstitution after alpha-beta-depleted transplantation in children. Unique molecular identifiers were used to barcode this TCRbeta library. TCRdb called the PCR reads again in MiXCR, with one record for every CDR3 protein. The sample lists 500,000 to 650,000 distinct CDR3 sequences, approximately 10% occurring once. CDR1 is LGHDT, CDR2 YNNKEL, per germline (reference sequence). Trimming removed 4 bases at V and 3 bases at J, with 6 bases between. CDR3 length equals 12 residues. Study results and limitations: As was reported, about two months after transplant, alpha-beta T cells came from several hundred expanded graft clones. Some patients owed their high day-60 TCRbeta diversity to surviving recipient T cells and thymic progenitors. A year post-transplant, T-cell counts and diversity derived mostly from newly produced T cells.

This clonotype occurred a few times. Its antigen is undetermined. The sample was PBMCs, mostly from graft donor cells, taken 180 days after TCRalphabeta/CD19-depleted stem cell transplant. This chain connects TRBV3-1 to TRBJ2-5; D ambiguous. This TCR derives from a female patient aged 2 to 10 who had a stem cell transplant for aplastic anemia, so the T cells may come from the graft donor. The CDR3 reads CASSLHEETQYF. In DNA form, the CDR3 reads TGTGCCAGCAGCCTACACGAAGAGACCCAGTACTTC.